The clone carrying this T cell receptor beta chain was counted ten times or more. What it recognizes is unknown. The CDR3 spans 13 residues. Germline assignment: CDR1 SQVTM and CDR2 ANQGSEA. V lost 1 base and J 1 base, leaving 6 bases between the germline ends. The sample belongs to a study of T cells after yellow fever vaccination. Findings and caveats of the study: FACS-sorted repertoires might harbor abundant contaminating clonotypes from the bulk population. Once the booster was given, most primary-vaccination clones reappeared, at approximately 97% for CD4 and around 90% for CD8.

UMIs and a universal primer site were added when TCR cDNA was made by 5'RACE template switching. One entry per CDR3 protein results from TCRdb running MiXCR on the 5' RACE reads. The table has under 300,000 distinct CDR3 sequences, less than 8.5% seen once. The chain is built from TRBV29-1 and TRBJ2-3; D possibly corresponds to TRBD1 (5 bases). Here the sequenced sample was CD4+ T cells sorted from PBMCs, taken 15 days after the yellow fever booster vaccination. The receptor was isolated from a man in his thirties or forties who received the YFV17D yellow fever vaccine. CDR3 in amino acids: CSVEGGGTDTQYF. DNA for the CDR3: TGCAGCGTTGAAGGGGGCGGCACAGATACGCAGTATTTT.